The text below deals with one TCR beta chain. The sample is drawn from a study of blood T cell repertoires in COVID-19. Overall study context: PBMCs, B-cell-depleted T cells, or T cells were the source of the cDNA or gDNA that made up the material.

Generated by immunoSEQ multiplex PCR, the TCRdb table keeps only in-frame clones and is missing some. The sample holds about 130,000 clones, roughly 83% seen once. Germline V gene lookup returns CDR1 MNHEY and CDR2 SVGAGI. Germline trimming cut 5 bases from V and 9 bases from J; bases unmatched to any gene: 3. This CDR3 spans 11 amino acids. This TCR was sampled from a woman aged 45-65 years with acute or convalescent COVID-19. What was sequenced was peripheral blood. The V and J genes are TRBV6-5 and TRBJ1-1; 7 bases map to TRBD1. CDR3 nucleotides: TGTGCCAGCAGTAAACAGGGGAAAGCTTTCTTT. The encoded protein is CASSKQGKAFF.